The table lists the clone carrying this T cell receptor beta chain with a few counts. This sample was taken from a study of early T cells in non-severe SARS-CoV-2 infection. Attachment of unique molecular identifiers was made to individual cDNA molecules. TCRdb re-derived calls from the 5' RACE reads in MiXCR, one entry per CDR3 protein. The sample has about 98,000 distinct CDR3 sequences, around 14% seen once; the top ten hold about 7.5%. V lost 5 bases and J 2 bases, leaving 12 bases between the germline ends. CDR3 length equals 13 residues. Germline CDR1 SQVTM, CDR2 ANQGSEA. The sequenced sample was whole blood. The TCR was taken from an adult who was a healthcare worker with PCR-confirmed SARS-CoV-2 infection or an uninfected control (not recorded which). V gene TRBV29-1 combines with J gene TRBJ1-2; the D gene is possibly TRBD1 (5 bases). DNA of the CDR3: TGCAGCGTTTCCCGGGACGGGAACTATGGCTACACCTTC. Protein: CSVSRDGNYGYTF.